Below, one T cell receptor beta chain is given with its context. Looked up from germline, CDR1 is SQVTM and CDR2 is ANQGSEA. The CDR3 is made up of 13 amino acids. Trimming removed 5 bases at V and 2 bases at J, with 10 bases between. Some clones are missing from TCRdb's copy, which holds only in-frame ones; the method was immunoSEQ multiplex PCR. This sample yields approximately 95,000 clones, of which around 86% are seen a single time; around 3.7% belongs to the top ten. The sample comes from a study of radiotherapy plus CTLA-4 blockade in lung cancer. Study context: Objective responses were seen in 18% of patients, disease control in more than 30%.

The V call is TRBV29-1, the J call TRBJ2-1; D is possibly TRBD1 (6 bases). The sequences come from peripheral blood, collected from a patient treated with radiotherapy plus ipilimumab. This receptor was identified in a human donor with non-small cell lung cancer who had a partial response to radiotherapy plus ipilimumab. Here the CDR3 DNA reads TGCAGCGTTCGGCAGGGGACCTACAATGAGCAGTTCTTC. Protein product: CSVRQGTYNEQFF.